This TCR beta chain appears in the sequencing data of a study of blood T cells in healthy people across ages (dated by TCRdb to between 2014 and 2016). For the wider study: Template switching captured roughly one uniquely barcoded TCR beta cDNA molecule per two T cells in model experiments. To track age-related changes in TCR beta repertoire diversity, the study relied on deep sequencing normalized with unique cDNA molecular identifiers. The donors were divided into four age groups: young (average around 15 years), middle-aged (approximately 39), aged (roughly 60) and long-lived (about 90). To avoid experimental bias, donors of different ages were distributed randomly across sequencing lanes. For two donors (one aged 18 to 30 and one aged 80 or older), the study analyzed two additional independent replicas of 1 million unique cDNA reads from the same blood draw. What the work shows at the level of the full study, not this receptor alone: Estimates of total diversity based on one million sequenced T cells were considered lower bounds and underestimates. Donor CMV infection status was unknown, potentially confounding age-related changes in expanded clonotypes. As age increased, observed TCR beta diversity per million T cells dropped in a roughly linear way, and a significant reduction was already evident by age approximately 40. The long-lived group showed more naive CD4+ T cells, fewer expanded clones and increased TCR diversity than the aged group, suggesting age selection. The percentage of naive T cells measured by flow cytometry correlated strongly with observed TCR beta diversity. Conclusive comparison of naive and antigen-experienced compartments was prevented by the profiling of bulk unsorted PBMCs.

Libraries were prepared through 5' RACE. The second PCR ran for roughly 7 to 12 cycles and used a J-beta primer mix along with a sample-barcoded 5' primer. A template-switch 5' adaptor carrying 12 random nucleotides introduced a unique molecular identifier onto each TCR beta cDNA molecule. Each sample yielded at least 3 million CDR3-containing paired-end reads. First-strand cDNA was synthesized from all RNA with the Mint cDNA synthesis kit, primed by a TRBC-specific oligonucleotide. After uracil-DNA glycosylase treatment, a first 18-cycle PCR used universal primers M1SS and BC2_uni_R on all cDNA. In the authors' own workflow: For normalization, 1 million high-quality reads were randomly selected from each sample, with every read carrying a distinct molecular identifier. Instead of being binned into consensus sequences, reads with shared molecular identifiers were discarded. MiTCR, with a Q25 quality threshold and the strictest error-elimination algorithm, was used for CDR3 identification, clonotype clustering and error correction. Lower-bound total TCR beta diversity was estimated with a nonparametric unseen species model using Euler transformation. TCRdb trimmed public reads at Q25 via fastp, called clones via MiXCR and kept in-frame beta chains. Each CDR3 protein gets just one entry, which takes the most common genes and DNA from the rows behind it. The V and J calls and clone size come from TCRdb's table, not from the authors' own analysis. The sample table holds 1.8 million or so distinct CDR3 sequences, of which about two fifths were seen once. The ten largest clones take up about 23% of the sample.

Trimming removed 2 bases from V and 1 base from J, leaving 5 bases between the germline ends. CDR1 SQVTM and CDR2 ANQGSEA were looked up in the germline V gene. The CDR3 contains 12 residues, cysteine and phenylalanine counted. Only the CDR3 part of the read is kept: 36 bases, read in frame from the first base. As regards this clonotype: The target of this receptor is not known. No qualities accompany the bases; no much larger clone lies one base away.

Donors were a few dozen systemically healthy Caucasian individuals from Russia aged roughly 6 to 90 years. Each donor gave ten milliliters of peripheral blood, collected into EDTA-treated Vacutainer tubes. Ficoll-Paque density-gradient centrifugation was used to isolate PBMCs, with at least 6.5 million per sample. Total RNA, at least 6 micrograms per sample, was extracted from PBMCs with Trizol reagent. For every donor, flow cytometry on a PBMC aliquot measured the percentage of naive CD45RAhigh/CD27high T cells. Material for sequencing was blood. Recombination linked TRBV29-1 to TRBJ1-1, with no confident D gene call. The origin of this receptor is a human donor in good health. CDR3 protein: CSVERGNTEAFF. The base sequence is TGCAGCGTTGAACGGGGGAACACTGAAGCTTTCTTT.